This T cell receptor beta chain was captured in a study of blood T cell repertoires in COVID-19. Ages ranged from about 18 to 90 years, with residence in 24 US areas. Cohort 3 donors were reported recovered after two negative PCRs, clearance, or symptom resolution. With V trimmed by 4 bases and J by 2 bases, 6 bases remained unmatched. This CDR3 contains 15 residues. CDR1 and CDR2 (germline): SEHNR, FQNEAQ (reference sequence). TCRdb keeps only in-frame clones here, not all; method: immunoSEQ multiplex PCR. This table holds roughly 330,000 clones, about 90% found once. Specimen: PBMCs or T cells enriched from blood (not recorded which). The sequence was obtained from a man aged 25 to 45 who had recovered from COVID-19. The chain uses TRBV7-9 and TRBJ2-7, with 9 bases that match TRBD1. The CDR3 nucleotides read TGTGCCAGCAGCTCTGGGACAGGGCTGCCCTACGAGCAGTACTTC. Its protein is CASSSGTGLPYEQYF.